This T cell receptor beta chain was sequenced during a study of blood T cell repertoires in COVID-19. In the original analysis: Scientists estimated how many nucleated cells there were by amplifying reference gene primers. This table comes from immunoSEQ multiplex PCR, and its TCRdb copy is limited to in-frame clones, with some not included. V and J calls and clone size are given by that table; D and trimming were obtained from the DNA. The table records more than 70,000 clones, more than 60% of them present only once. Germline assignment: CDR1 SNHLY and CDR2 FYNNEI. The CDR3 runs 13 residues. J lost 6 bases, V lost 6 bases, and 3 bases had no gene match.

The genes are TRBV2 and TRBJ2-1; 9 bases line up with TRBD1. Sequencing was done on a sample of peripheral blood. This TCR came from a human donor in a cohort sampled during active COVID-19. Here the CDR3 reads CASRTGGINEQFF. The CDR3 bases are TGTGCCAGCAGGACAGGGGGGATCAATGAGCAGTTCTTC.